Following are 2 T cell receptor beta chains from one sample sequenced in a study of high-grade serous ovarian cancer treatment subgroups. Here immunoSEQ multiplex PCR was the method, and the copy in TCRdb shows in-frame clones only, minus some. The table has 12,000 or so clones, 88% seen once. Tumor samples were obtained before definitive surgery or chemotherapy. Material: tumor tissue. These receptors were collected from a human donor with high-grade serous ovarian cancer.

V and J are TRBV11-3 and TRBJ1-2; 10 nucleotides match TRBD1. Trimming took 1 base from V and 4 from J; bases not matched to a gene: 0. This CDR3 has 14 amino acids. The germline gives CDR1 SGHNT, CDR2 YENEEA. CDR3 coding DNA: TGTGCCAGCAGCTTAGGGACAGGGGGCTATGGCTACACCTTC. This translates into CASSLGTGGYGYTF.

The chain employs TRBV19 and TRBJ2-3, with 11 bases matching TRBD2. This CDR3 is 17 amino acids long. From germline, CDR1 is LNHDA and CDR2 SQIVND (reference sequence). With 7 bases clipped from V and 5 bases from J, the junction kept 14 bases outside the gene matches. The CDR3 reads CASNLAGGLTSEDTQYF. CDR3 DNA: TGTGCCAGTAACCTAGCGGGAGGACTTACTTCGGAAGATACGCAGTATTTT. Based on the CDR3 plus reference TRBV19 and TRBJ2-3, the full variable domain is DGGITQSPKYLFRKEGQNVTLSCEQNLNHDAMYWYRQDPGQGLRLIYYSQIVNDFQKGDIAEGYSVSREKKESFPLTVTSAQKNPTAFYLCASNLAGGLTSEDTQYFGPGTRLTVL.